This record looks at one T cell receptor beta chain sequence and its context. Its antigen remains unidentified. All donors had a single incident cervical HPV16 infection, not prevalent. The data were produced by immunoSEQ multiplex PCR, yet TCRdb's version contains in-frame clones alone and is incomplete. The specimen's table records 25,000 to 35,000 clones. The data were obtained in a study of T cells in women clearing cervical HPV infection. Study-wide context: Cases: HPV16-related CIN3 or worse on histology, 2 invasive cancers. Notes on the study in general: T-cell numbers per sample were unknown and may explain richness differences.

The source of this sequence is a woman between 18 and 75 years old with a cervical HPV16 infection that either progressed to CIN3+ or cleared (not recorded which). Sequencing was carried out using blood buffy coat.

The part of the CDR3 DNA that was read is TGCGCCAGCAGCTTGACAGGGCAGGGAGAGACG. This codes for CASSLTGQGET. The entire CDR3 protein reads CASSLTGQGETQYF. The rearrangement links TRBV5-1 to TRBJ2-3; maybe TRBD1 (6 bases). The read halts 3 residues ahead of the CDR3 end, with the missing end drawn from the germline J gene. This CDR3 comprises 14 residues. Germline lookup yields CDR1 SGHRS and CDR2 YFSETQ.